The T cell receptor (beta chain) under discussion was sequenced for a study of sequential checkpoint blockade in melanoma. Profiling relied on immunoSEQ multiplex PCR, and the TCRdb table lists in-frame clones only, not all of them. The sample holds roughly 4,700 clones, about 32% seen once. Treatment of the sample: randomized to nivolumab then ipilimumab (arm A) or the reverse (arm B). The CDR3 covers 16 residues. Germline-derived CDR1 and CDR2 are SGHNT and YENEEA. Trimming stripped 1 base from V and 2 bases from J, with 15 bases between. V gene TRBV11-3 combines with J gene TRBJ2-7; TRBD1 might be the D (5 bases). This TCR was sampled from a human donor with melanoma. Source: tumor tissue (inferred from file names), taken from a patient given nivolumab and ipilimumab in sequence. CDR3: CASSLGVARVPYEQYF. CDR3 coding DNA: TGTGCCAGCAGCTTAGGTGTCGCCAGGGTACCCTACGAGCAGTACTTC.